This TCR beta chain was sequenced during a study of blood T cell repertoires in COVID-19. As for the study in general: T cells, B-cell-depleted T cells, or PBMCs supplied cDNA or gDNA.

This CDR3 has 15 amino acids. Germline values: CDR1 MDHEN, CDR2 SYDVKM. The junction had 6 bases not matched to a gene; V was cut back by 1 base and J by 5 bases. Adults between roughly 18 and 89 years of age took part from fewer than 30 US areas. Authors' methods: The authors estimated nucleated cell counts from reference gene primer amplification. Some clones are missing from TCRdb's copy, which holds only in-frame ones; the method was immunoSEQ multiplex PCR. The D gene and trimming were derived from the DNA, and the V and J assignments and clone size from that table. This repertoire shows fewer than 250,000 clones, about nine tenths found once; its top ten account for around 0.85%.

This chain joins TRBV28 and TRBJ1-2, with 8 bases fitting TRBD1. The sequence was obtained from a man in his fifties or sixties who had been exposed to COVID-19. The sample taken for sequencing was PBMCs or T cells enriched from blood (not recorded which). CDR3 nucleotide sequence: TGTGCCAGCAGTTTATCAGCAGGGGGCGTGTATGGCTACACCTTC. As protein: CASSLSAGGVYGYTF.